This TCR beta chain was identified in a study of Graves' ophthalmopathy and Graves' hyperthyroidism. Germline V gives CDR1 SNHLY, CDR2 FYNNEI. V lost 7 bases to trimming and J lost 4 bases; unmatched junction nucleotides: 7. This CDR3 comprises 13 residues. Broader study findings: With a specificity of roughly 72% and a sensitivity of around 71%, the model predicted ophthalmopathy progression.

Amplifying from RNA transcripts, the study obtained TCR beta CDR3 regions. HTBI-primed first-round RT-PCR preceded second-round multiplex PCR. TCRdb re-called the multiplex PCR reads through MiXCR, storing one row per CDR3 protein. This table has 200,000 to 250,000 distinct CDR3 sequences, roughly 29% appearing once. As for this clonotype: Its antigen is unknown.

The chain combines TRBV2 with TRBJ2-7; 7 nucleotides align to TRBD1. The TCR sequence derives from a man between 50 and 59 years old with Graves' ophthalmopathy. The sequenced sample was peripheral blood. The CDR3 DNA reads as TGTGCCAGCAACCGGGACAGAAGATACGAGCAGTACTTC. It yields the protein CASNRDRRYEQYF.